These 10 T cell receptor beta chains originate from one sample sequenced in a study of blood T cell repertoires in COVID-19. Some clones are missing from TCRdb's copy, which holds only in-frame ones; the method was immunoSEQ multiplex PCR. The sample records fewer than 350,000 clones, roughly nine tenths being singletons. The material sequenced was peripheral blood. All receptors derive from a woman in her thirties with COVID-19, enrolled during active disease.

V is TRBV7-8 and J is TRBJ2-1; D perhaps matches TRBD2 (5 bases). Trimming removed 2 bases from V and 0 bases from J, with 8 bases in between. This CDR3 has 15 amino acids. CDR1 and CDR2 (germline): SGHVS, FQNEAQ. The CDR3 sequence: CASSLWRSSYNEQFF. The CDR3 nucleotides are TGTGCCAGCAGCTTATGGAGGAGCTCCTACAATGAGCAGTTCTTC.

V and J are TRBV2 and TRBJ2-5, with no clear D. Germline V CDR1 and CDR2: SNHLY, FYNNEI. Trimming took 5 bases from V and 3 from J, leaving 10 bases between them. The CDR3 extends over 13 amino acids. CDR3 amino acids: CASSSISKETQYF. As DNA, the CDR3 is TGTGCCAGCAGTAGTATCAGTAAAGAGACCCAGTACTTC.

This chain links TRBV6-1 with TRBJ1-6; no clear D gene. In germline, CDR1 is MNHNS, CDR2 SASEGT. The CDR3 runs 16 residues. With 2 bases removed from V and 0 bases from J, the gap between germline ends came to 8 bases. The CDR3 sequence: CASSETVSSYNSPLHF. The DNA of the CDR3 is TGTGCCAGCAGTGAAACGGTGAGCTCCTATAATTCACCCCTCCACTTT.

This clone came up once. This chain uses TRBV11-1 with TRBJ1-5; no firm D call. Germline V gene sequence: CDR1 SGHAT, CDR2 FQDESV (reference sequence). CDR3 length equals 15 residues. V lost 1 base to trimming and J lost 0 bases, with 7 bases between them. CDR3 nucleotide sequence: TGTGCCAGCAGCTTAGACGGAGATAGCAATCAGCCCCAGCATTTT. Residues: CASSLDGDSNQPQHF.

CDR3 residues: CASSPLRDSSPLHF. The DNA for the CDR3 is TGTGCCAGCAGCCCTCTTCGGGACAGTTCACCCCTCCACTTT. The chain has TRBV5-4 and TRBJ1-6; 7 positions agree with TRBD1. V lost 4 bases to trimming and J lost 9 bases; unmatched junction nucleotides: 7. Germline lookup yields CDR1 SGHNT and CDR2 YYREEE (reference sequence). This CDR3 has 14 amino acids.

The chain carries TRBV19 and TRBJ1-1; D perhaps matches TRBD1 (6 bases). Germline-derived CDR1 and CDR2 are LNHDA and SQIVND (reference sequence). This CDR3 contains 13 residues. Trimming shortened V by 9 bases and J by 8 bases, and 19 bases separated the two germline ends. The CDR3 sequence is CASRKAGAKEAFF. The CDR3 bases are TGTGCCAGCCGAAAGGCGGGGGCGAAGGAAGCTTTCTTT.

CDR3: CASRLGSHSSSGYTF. CDR3 DNA sequence: TGTGCCAGTAGGCTGGGCAGCCACTCGAGCTCTGGCTACACCTTC. The chain combines TRBV19 with TRBJ1-2, with unresolved D. CDR3 size: 15 residues. Germline assignment: CDR1 LNHDA and CDR2 SQIVND (reference sequence). Trimming stripped 6 bases from V and 7 bases from J, with 21 bases between. Supplemented by reference TRBV19 and TRBJ1-2, the full variable domain reads DGGITQSPKYLFRKEGQNVTLSCEQNLNHDAMYWYRQDPGQGLRLIYYSQIVNDFQKGDIAEGYSVSREKKESFPLTVTSAQKNPTAFYLCASRLGSHSSSGYTFGSGTRLTVV.

The rearrangement uses TRBV18 and TRBJ1-1; D is uncertain. V lost 3 bases and J 3 bases, leaving 11 bases between the germline ends. The germline V gene encodes CDR1 KGHSH and CDR2 LQKENI. The CDR3 contains 14 residues. Written as DNA, the CDR3 is TGTGCCAGCTCACCTTCAGGAAAGGACACTGAAGCTTTCTTT. This encodes CASSPSGKDTEAFF. Complete variable domain (other parts from reference TRBV18 and TRBJ1-1): NAGVMQNPRHLVRRRGQEARLRCSPMKGHSHVYWYRQLPEEGLKFMVYLQKENIIDESGMPKERFSAEFPKEGPSILRIQQVVRGDSAAYFCASSPSGKDTEAFFGQGTRLTVV.

The gene calls are TRBV28 and TRBJ2-7; D is possibly TRBD1 (5 bases). The ends were cut back, 8 bases at V and 7 bases at J, with 21 bases in the middle. The length of the CDR3 is 14 residues. Germline V lookup: CDR1 MDHEN, CDR2 SYDVKM. The CDR3 nucleotides read TGTGCCAGCGGCTCGCAGGGCGGTTCCTGGGAGCAGTACTTC. Translation gives CASGSQGGSWEQYF.

The CDR3 nucleotides read TGTGCCAGCAGCTCGGGGGGGACGAATCAGCCCCAGCATTTT. This codes for CASSSGGTNQPQHF. The chain uses TRBV5-5 and TRBJ1-5, with TRBD1 as a possible D gene (5 bases). This CDR3 is built from 14 residues. Trimming removed 3 bases at V and 4 bases at J, with 11 bases between. Germline values: CDR1 SGHKS, CDR2 YYEKEE (reference sequence).